Listed below are T cell receptor beta chains from one sample, sequenced in a study of T cell changes during pregnancy in multiple sclerosis. The assay was immunoSEQ multiplex PCR, and TCRdb's table has in-frame clones only and misses some. Found here are roughly 110,000 clones, about 89% of them singletons; the top ten hold about 1.6%. Source: peripheral blood, taken before pregnancy. These receptor sequences come from a female donor with multiple sclerosis, enrolled in a pregnancy study. Each CDR3 is given with its conserved first and last residue. A D gene is named only where the DNA matches it firmly. Size tells how often a clone was seen (once, few, many) or the class of an expanded clone, and some rows leave it out.

J gene,clone size,V gene,D gene,CDR3 length,CDR3 DNA,CDR3 protein
TRBJ2-3,.,TRBV7-9,.,16,TGTGCCAGCAGCTTAGGTAGAGGAAATTTGGCAGATACGCAGTATTTT,CASSLGRGNLADTQYF
TRBJ2-2,.,TRBV4-1,.,12,TGCGCCAGCAGCGTATACACCGGGGAGCTGTTTTTT,CASSVYTGELFF
TRBJ2-2,.,TRBV5-1,TRBD2,17,TGCGCCAGCAGCCCGGGGCCTAGCGGGGGGTTCGGCGGGGAGCTGTTTTTT,CASSPGPSGGFGGELFF
TRBJ1-1,.,TRBV27,TRBD1,14,TGTGCCAGCAGCTTACAGGGGGATGTCACTGAAGCTTTCTTT,CASSLQGDVTEAFF
TRBJ1-1,.,TRBV7-2,.,15,TGTGCCAGCAGTTTCCCCAGGGGAGCGAACACTGAAGCTTTTTTT,CASSFPRGANTEAFF
TRBJ2-7,once,TRBV5-4,TRBD1,15,TGTGCCAGCAGCTATGACAGGGGTCCCCCCGGCGGCAAGTACTTC,CASSYDRGPPGGKYF
TRBJ1-1,few,TRBV2,.,12,TGTGCCAGCAGTGAAGTAGGGGTAGAAGCTTTCTTT,CASSEVGVEAFF
TRBJ2-3,.,TRBV27,.,14,TGTGCCAGCAGTCTTTACATCAACACAGATACGCAGTATTTT,CASSLYINTDTQYF
TRBJ1-2,.,TRBV7-8,.,14,TGTGCCAGCAGCAAAGGGACTGCTCCTGACGGCTACACCTTC,CASSKGTAPDGYTF
TRBJ2-4,once,TRBV4-3,TRBD2,17,TGCGCCAGCAGCCAAGTACTCGGCGGGGGAGGCAAAAACATTCAGTACTTC,CASSQVLGGGGKNIQYF